This T cell receptor beta chain is from a study of graft-versus-host responses after intestinal transplantation. V lost 4 bases, J lost 1 base, and 10 bases lay in between. CDR1 is MGHRA and CDR2 is YSYEKL in the germline V gene. This CDR3 is 15 amino acids long. Only in-frame clones appear in the TCRdb table, and some are missing; sequencing was by immunoSEQ multiplex PCR. The table has tens of thousands of clones, 92% seen once. In the case of this clone: Its antigen is undetermined.

This receptor was taken from a human donor who was the organ donor for an intestinal transplant. V and J are TRBV4-1 and TRBJ2-2, with D perhaps matching TRBD1 (6 bases). The input for sequencing was unstimulated CD4+ T cells sorted from spleen or lymph node cells, taken before transplant. CDR3 nucleotides: TGCGCCAGCAGCCCGCGGACAGAGAACACCGGGGAGCTGTTTTTT. Protein: CASSPRTENTGELFF.